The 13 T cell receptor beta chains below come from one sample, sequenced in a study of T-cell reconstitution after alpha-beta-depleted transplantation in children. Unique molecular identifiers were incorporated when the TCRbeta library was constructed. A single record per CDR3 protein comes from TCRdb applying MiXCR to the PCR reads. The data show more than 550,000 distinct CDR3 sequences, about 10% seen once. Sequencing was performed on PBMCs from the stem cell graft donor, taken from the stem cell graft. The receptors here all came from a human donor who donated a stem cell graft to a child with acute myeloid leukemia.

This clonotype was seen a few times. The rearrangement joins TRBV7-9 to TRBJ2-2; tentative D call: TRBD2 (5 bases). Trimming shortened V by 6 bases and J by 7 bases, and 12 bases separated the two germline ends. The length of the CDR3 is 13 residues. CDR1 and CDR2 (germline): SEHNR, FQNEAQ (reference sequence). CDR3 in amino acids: CASRRLEGGELFF. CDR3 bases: TGTGCCAGCAGGAGACTTGAGGGCGGGGAGCTGTTTTTT.

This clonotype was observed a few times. The chain's CDR3 is CAISEVSDQPQHF. CDR3 DNA sequence: TGTGCCATCAGCGAAGTATCGGATCAGCCCCAGCATTTT. The gene calls are TRBV10-3 and TRBJ1-5; no definite D call. V lost 6 bases to trimming and J lost 5 bases, with 11 bases between them. This CDR3 has 13 residues. The germline V gene encodes CDR1 ENHRY and CDR2 SYGVKD.

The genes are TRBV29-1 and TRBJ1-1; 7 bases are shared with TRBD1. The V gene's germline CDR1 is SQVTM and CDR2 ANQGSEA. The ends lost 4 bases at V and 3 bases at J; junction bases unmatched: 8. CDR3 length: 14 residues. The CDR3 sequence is CSVGVQGGYTEAFF. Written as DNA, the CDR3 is TGCAGCGTTGGGGTTCAGGGGGGGTACACTGAAGCTTTCTTT.

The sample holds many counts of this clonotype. Here the CDR3 DNA reads TGTGCCAGCAGTACCTCTACAGGGACGAGGGGCTACACCTTC. This codes for CASSTSTGTRGYTF. The chain has TRBV12-3 or TRBV12-4 and TRBJ1-2; D possibly corresponds to TRBD1 (6 bases). V dropped 5 bases and J dropped 8 bases, with 18 bases sitting between them. This CDR3 is built from 14 residues.

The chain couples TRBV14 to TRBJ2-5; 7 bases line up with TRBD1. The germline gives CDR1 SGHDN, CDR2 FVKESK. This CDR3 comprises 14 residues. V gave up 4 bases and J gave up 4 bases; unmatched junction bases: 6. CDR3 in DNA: TGTGCCAGCAGCCTGAGACAGGGTCGAGAGACCCAGTACTTC. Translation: CASSLRQGRETQYF.

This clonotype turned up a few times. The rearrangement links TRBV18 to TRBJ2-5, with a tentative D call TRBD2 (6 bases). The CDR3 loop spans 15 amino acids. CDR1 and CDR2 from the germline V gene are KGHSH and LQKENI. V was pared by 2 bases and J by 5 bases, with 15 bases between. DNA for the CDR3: TGTGCCAGCTCACCAGAAAGGGTCGGGAGTGAGACCCAGTACTTC. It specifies CASSPERVGSETQYF.

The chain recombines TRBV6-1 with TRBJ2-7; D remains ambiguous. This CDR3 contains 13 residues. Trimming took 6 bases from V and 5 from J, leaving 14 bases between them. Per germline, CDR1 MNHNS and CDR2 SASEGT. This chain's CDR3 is CASRFRAGHEQYF. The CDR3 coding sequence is TGTGCCAGCAGGTTTCGGGCTGGCCACGAGCAGTACTTC.

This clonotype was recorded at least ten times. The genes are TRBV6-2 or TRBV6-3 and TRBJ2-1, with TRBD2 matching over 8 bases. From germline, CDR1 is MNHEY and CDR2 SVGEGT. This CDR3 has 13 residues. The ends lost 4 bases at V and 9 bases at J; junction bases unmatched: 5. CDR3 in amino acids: CASSSGTRGEQFF. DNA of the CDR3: TGTGCCAGCAGTTCCGGGACTAGGGGTGAGCAGTTCTTC.

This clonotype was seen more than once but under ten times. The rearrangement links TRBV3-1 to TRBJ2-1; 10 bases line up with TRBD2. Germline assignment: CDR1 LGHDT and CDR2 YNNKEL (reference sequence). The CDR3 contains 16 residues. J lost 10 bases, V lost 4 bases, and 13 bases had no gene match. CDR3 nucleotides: TGTGCCAGCAGCCGCACATCTAGCGGGAGTAGTGAGGAGCAGTTCTTC. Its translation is CASSRTSSGSSEEQFF.

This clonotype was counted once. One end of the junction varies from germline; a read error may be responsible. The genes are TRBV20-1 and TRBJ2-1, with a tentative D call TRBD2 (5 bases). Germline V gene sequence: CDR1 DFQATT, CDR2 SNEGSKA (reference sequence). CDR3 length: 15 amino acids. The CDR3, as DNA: TGCTGTGCTAGAGGAGCTGGGCAGCGGTACAATGAGCAGTTCTTC. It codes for CCARGAGQRYNEQFF.

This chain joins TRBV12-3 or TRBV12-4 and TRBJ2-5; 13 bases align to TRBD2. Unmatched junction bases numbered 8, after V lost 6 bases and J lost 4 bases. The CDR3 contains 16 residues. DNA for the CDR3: TGTGCCAGCAGATCGACCGGACTAGCGGGAGTAGAGACCCAGTACTTC. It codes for CASRSTGLAGVETQYF.

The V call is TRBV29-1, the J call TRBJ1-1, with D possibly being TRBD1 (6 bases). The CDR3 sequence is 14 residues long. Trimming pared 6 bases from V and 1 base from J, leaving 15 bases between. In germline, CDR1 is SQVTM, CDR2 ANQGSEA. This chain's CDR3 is CSVAGTLPNTEAFF. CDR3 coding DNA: TGCAGCGTAGCCGGGACACTCCCGAACACTGAAGCTTTCTTT.

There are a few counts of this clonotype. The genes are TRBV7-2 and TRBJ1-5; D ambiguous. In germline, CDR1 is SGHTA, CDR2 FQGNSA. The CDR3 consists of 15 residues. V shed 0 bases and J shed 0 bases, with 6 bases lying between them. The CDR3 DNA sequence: TGTGCCAGCAGCTTAGCGTGGGATAGCAATCAGCCCCAGCATTTT. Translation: CASSLAWDSNQPQHF. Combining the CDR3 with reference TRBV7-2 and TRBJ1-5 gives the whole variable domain GAGVSQSPSNKVTEKGKDVELRCDPISGHTALYWYRQSLGQGLEFLIYFQGNSAPDKSGLPSDRFSAERTGGSVSTLTIQRTQQEDSAVYLCASSLAWDSNQPQHFGDGTRLSIL.